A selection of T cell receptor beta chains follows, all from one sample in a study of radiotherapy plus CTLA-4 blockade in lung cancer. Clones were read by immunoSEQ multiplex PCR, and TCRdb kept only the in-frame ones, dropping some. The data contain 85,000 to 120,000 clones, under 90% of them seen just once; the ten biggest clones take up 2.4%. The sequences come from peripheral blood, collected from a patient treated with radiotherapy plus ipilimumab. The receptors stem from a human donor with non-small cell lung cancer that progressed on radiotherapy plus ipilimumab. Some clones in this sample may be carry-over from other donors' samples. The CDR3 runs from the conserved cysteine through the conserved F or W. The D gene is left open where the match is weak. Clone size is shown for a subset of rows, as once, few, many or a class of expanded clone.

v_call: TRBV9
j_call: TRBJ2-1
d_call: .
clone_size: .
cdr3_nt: TGTGCCAGCAGCGTAGACCCGGGGACCTACAATGAGCAGTTCTTC
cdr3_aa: CASSVDPGTYNEQFF

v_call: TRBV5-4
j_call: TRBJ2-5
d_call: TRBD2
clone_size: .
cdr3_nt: TGTGCCAGCAGCTTGAATAGCGGGGGGGCCGGGGAGACCCAGTACTTC
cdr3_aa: CASSLNSGGAGETQYF

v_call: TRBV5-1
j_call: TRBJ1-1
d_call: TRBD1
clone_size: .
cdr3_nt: TGCGCCAGCAGCTTGTCACCGGGACAGATGAACACTGAAGCTTTCTTT
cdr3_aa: CASSLSPGQMNTEAFF

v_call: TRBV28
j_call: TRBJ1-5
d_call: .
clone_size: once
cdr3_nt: TGTGCCAGCAGTCCCACGAATCAGCCCCAGCATTTT
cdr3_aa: CASSPTNQPQHF

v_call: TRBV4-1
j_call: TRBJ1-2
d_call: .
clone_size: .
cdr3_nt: TGCGCCAGCAGCCAAGATTACCCAGGGACCCTTAACTATGGCTACACCTTC
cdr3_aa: CASSQDYPGTLNYGYTF

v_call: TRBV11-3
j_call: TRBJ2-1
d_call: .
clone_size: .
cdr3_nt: TGTGCCAGCAGCTTTTCTAATGGCCCCCATGAGCAGTTCTTC
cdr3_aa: CASSFSNGPHEQFF

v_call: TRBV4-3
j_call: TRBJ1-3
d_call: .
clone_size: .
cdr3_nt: TGCGCCAGCAGCCAGGGGCTAACATACTCTGGAAACACCATATATTTT
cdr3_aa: CASSQGLTYSGNTIYF

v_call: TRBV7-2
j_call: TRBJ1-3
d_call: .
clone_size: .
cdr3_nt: TGTGCCAGTGCGAGTAACACTGGAAACACCATATATTTT
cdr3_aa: CASASNTGNTIYF

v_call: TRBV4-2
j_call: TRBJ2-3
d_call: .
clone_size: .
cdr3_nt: TGTGCCAGCAGCCAAGACCTAGCCGGGGGAGCAGATACGCAGTATTTT
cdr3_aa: CASSQDLAGGADTQYF

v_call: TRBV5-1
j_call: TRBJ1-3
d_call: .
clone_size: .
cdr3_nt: TGCGCCAGCAGCTTGGGAACAGGGTCCGTTGGAAACACCATATATTTT
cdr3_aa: CASSLGTGSVGNTIYF

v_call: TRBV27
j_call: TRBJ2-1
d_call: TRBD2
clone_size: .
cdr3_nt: TGTGCCAGCAGTTTACTGGTCCAGCGGGGTAGTTATGAGCAGTTCTTC
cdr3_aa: CASSLLVQRGSYEQFF

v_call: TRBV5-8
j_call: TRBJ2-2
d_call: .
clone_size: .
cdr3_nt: TGTGCCAGCAGTTTAACAGGGACCGGGGAGCTGTTTTTT
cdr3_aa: CASSLTGTGELFF

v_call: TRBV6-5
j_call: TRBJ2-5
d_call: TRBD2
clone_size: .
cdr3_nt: TGTGCCAGCAGTTACCTCTCGGGGGGGAACCAAGAGACCCAGTACTTC
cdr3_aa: CASSYLSGGNQETQYF

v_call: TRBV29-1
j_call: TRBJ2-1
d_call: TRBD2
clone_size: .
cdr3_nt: TGCAGCGTGCCGGAGGCGGGGGCCTACAATGAGCAGTTCTTC
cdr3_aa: CSVPEAGAYNEQFF

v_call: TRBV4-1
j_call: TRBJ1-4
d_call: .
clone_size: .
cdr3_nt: TGCGCCAGCAGCCAAGATGGGGGGGGTTATGAAAAACTGTTTTTT
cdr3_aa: CASSQDGGGYEKLFF

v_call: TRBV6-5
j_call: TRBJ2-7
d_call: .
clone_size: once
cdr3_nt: TGTGCCAGCAGTTACTCGATCGTGGATACCTACGAGCAGTACTTC
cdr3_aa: CASSYSIVDTYEQYF

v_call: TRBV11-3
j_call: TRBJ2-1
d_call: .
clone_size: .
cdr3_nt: TGTGCCAGCAGCTTAAGCGAGAACAATGAGCAGTTCTTC
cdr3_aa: CASSLSENNEQFF

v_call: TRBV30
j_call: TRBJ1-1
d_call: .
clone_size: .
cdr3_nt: TGTGCCTGGAACCTAGGGCAGATGAACACTGAAGCTTTCTTT
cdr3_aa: CAWNLGQMNTEAFF

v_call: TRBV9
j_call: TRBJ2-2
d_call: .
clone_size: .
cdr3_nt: TGTGCCAGCAGCGTAGTCGTTCCCGGGGAGCTGTTTTTT
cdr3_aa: CASSVVVPGELFF

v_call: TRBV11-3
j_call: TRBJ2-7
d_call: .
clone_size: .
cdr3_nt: TGTGCCAGCAGCTTTTCAGCCTTGGGCGAGCAGTACTTC
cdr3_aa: CASSFSALGEQYF

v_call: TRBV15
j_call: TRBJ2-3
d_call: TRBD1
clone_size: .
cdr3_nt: TGTGCCACCAGCAGAGAGCGGGGAGTTCAGGGACAGGGAGATACGCAGTATTTT
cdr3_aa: CATSRERGVQGQGDTQYF

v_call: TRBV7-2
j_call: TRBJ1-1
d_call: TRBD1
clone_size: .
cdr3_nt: TGTGCCAGCAGAGGGCAAAAACAGGGGCTTTTCATGAACACTGAAGCTTTCTTT
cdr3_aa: CASRGQKQGLFMNTEAFF

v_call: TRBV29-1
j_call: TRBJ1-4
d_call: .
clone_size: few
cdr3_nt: TGCAGCGTAGCTGGGGCCGGGAGGGGGACTAATGAAAAACTGTTTTTT
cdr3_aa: CSVAGAGRGTNEKLFF

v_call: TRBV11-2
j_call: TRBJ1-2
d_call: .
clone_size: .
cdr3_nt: TGTGCCAGCAGCTTCAATTCGGCAGGCTACACCTTC
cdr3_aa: CASSFNSAGYTF

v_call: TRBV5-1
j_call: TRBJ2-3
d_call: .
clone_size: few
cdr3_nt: TGCGCCAGCAGCTTGGGAACGGGCCCAGATACGCAGTATTTT
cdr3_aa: CASSLGTGPDTQYF

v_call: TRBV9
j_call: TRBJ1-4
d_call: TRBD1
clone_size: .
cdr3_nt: TGTGCCAGCAGCGCCAGGGACAGCCGATCTGAAAAACTGTTTTTT
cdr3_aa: CASSARDSRSEKLFF

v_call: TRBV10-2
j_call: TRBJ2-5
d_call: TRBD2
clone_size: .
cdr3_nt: TGCGCCAGCAGCCTCCTCTCAGCGGGGGGGCGGGAGACCCAGTACTTC
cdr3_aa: CASSLLSAGGRETQYF

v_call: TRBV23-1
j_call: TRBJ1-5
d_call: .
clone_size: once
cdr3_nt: TGCGCCAGCAGCACCGGGGAGACAAGTGGCAATCAGCCCCAGCATTTT
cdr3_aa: CASSTGETSGNQPQHF